Below, 3 T cell receptor beta chains from the same sample are listed, as sequenced in a study of blood T cell repertoires in COVID-19 (dated by TCRdb to about 2020). The protocol used for the library was the immunoSEQ multiplex PCR assay. TCRdb mirrors the immuneACCESS table, restricted to in-frame sequences. Some clones are absent from its copies; in checked studies, under half trace to an unresolved V gene, and the reason for the others is unknown. This sample gives under 200,000 clones in total; 65% to 80% of them show up just once. The leading ten clones occupy roughly 20% of the sample. Sequencing was done on a sample of PBMCs or T cells enriched from blood (not recorded which). The receptors come from a woman aged 65 to 85 in a cohort exposed to, infected with or recovered from COVID-19 (not recorded which).

The rearrangement links TRBV19 to TRBJ2-3, with TRBD1 identical over 8 bases. V was clipped by 7 bases and J by 2 bases; unmatched bases: 23. Germline assignment: CDR1 LNHDA and CDR2 SQIVND (reference sequence). CDR3 length: 20 residues. CDR3 in amino acids: CASNTSGQGFRSAHTDTQYF. CDR3 in DNA: TGTGCCAGTAACACTTCCGGACAGGGATTCCGGTCTGCCCACACAGATACGCAGTATTTT.

J is TRBJ2-3 and V is TRBV9; 7 nucleotides line up with TRBD1. The J segment lost 6 bases and the V segment lost 4 bases, leaving 5 bases of the junction unmatched. The germline CDR1 and CDR2 sequences are SGDLS and YYNGEE. The CDR3 consists of 13 residues. The DNA of the CDR3 is TGTGCCAGCAGCCCCCACAGGGGCGATACGCAGTATTTT. This sequence encodes CASSPHRGDTQYF. Full variable domain (outside the CDR3, taken from reference TRBV9 and TRBJ2-3): DSGVTQTPKHLITATGQRVTLRCSPRSGDLSVYWYQQSLDQGLQFLIQYYNGEERAKGNILERFSAQQFPDLHSELNLSSLELGDSALYFCASSPHRGDTQYFGPGTRLTVL.

With regard to this clone: The same CDR3 arises from other DNA sequences in this sample as well. This rearrangement joins TRBV7-2 to TRBJ1-3; 8 nucleotides align to TRBD1. J lost 7 bases, V lost 1 base, and 3 bases had no gene match. This CDR3 has 14 residues. CDR1 SGHTA and CDR2 FQGNSA come from the germline V gene. The CDR3 here is CASSLVDRGNTIYF. The CDR3 DNA follows: TGTGCCAGCAGCTTAGTTGACAGGGGTAACACCATATATTTT.